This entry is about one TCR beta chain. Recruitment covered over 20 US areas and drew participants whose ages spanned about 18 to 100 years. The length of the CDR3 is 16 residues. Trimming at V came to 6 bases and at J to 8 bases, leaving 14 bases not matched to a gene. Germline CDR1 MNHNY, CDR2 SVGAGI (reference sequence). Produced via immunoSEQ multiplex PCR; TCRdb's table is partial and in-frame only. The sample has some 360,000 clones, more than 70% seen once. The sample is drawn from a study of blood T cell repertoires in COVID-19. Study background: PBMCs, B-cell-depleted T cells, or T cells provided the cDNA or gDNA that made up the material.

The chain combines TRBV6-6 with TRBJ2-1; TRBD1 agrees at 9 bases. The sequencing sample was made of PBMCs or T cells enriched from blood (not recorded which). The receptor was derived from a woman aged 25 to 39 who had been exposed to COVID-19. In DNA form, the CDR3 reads TGTGCCAGCAGGGACCGCGGGACAGGGAGAGGCGATGAGCAGTTCTTC. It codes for CASRDRGTGRGDEQFF.